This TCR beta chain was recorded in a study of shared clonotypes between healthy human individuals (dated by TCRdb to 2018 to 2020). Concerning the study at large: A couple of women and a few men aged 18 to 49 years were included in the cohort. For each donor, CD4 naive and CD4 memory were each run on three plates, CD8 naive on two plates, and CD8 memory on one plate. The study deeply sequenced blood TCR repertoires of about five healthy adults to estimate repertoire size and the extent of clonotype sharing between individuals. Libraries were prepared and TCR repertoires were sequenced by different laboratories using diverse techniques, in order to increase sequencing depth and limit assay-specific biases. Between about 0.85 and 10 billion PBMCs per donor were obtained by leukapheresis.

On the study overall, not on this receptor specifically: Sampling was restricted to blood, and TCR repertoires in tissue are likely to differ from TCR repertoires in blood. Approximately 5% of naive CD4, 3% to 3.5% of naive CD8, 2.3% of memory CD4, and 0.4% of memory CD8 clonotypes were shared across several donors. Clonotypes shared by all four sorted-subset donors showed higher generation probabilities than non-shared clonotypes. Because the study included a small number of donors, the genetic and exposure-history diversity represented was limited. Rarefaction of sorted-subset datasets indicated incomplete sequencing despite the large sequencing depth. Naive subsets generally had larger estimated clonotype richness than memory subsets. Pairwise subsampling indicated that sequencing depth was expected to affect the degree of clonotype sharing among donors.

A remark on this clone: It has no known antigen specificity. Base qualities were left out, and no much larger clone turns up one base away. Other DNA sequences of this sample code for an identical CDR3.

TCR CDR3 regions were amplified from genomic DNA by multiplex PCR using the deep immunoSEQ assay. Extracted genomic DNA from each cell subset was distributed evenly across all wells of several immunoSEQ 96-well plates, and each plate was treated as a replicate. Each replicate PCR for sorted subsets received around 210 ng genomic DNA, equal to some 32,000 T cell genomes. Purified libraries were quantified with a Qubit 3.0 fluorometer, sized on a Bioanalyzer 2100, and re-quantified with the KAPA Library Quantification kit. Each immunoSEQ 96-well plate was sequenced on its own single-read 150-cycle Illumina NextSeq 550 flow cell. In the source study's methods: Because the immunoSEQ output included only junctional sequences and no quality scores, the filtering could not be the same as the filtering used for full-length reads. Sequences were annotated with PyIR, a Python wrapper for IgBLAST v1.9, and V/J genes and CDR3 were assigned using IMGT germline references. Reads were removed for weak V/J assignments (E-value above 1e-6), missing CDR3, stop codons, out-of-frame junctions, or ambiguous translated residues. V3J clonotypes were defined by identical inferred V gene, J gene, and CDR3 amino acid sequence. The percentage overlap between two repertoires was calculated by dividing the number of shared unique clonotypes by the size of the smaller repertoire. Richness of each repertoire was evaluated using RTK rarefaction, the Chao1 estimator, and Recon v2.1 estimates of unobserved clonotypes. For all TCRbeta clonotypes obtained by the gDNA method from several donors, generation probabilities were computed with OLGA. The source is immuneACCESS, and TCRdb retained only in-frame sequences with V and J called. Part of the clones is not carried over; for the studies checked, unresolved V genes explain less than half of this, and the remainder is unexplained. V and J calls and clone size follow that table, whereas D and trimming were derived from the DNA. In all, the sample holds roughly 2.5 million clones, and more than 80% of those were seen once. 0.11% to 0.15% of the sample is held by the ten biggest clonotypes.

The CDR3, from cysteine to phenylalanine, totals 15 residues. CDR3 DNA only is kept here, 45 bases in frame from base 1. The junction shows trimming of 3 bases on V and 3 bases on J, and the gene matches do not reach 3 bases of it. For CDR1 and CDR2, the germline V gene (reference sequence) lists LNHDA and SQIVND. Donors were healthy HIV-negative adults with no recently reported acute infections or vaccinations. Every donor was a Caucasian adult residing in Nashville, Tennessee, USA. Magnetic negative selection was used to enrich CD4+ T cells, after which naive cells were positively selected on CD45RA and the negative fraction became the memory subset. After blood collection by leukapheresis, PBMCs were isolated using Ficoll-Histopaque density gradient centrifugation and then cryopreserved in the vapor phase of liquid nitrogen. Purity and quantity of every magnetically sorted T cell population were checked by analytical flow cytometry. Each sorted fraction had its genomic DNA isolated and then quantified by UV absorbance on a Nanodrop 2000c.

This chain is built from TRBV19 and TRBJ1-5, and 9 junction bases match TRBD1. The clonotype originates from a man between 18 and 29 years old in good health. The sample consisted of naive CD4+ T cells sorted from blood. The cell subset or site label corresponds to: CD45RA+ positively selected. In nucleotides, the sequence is TGTGCCAGTAGTATCGGGACAGGGTCCAATCAGCCCCAGCATTTT. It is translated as CASSIGTGSNQPQHF.